Below are 8 T cell receptor beta chains sequenced from a single sample in a study of identical twins. TCRdb redid the calling of the 5' RACE reads with MiXCR, one entry per CDR3 protein. The repertoire holds about 690,000 distinct CDR3 sequences, with less than 7% as singletons. Material: naive T cells sorted from blood. The receptors stem from a man between 18 and 35 years old in good health.

This clonotype was picked up a small number of times. The V gene is TRBV27, the J gene TRBJ2-1; 9 bases match TRBD1. The J segment lost 4 bases and the V segment lost 4 bases, leaving 11 bases of the junction unmatched. The CDR3 runs 17 residues. Germline values: CDR1 MNHEY, CDR2 SMNVEV (reference sequence). CDR3 sequence reads: CASSSPIRDREYNEQFF. CDR3 bases: TGTGCCAGCAGTTCACCAATCCGGGACAGGGAATACAATGAGCAGTTCTTC.

This clonotype was seen only a few times. The chain links TRBV20-1 to TRBJ1-4, with 12 bases lining up with TRBD1. This CDR3 contains 15 residues. The trim removed 5 bases at V and 3 bases at J, leaving 4 bases unmatched. The germline V gene encodes CDR1 DFQATT and CDR2 SNEGSKA (reference sequence). The CDR3 DNA sequence: TGCAGTGCTCCGGGACAGGGGGCTGCTAATGAAAAACTGTTTTTT. Protein sequence: CSAPGQGAANEKLFF.

The table lists this clonotype with a few counts. This chain connects TRBV5-1 to TRBJ2-2; the match to TRBD1 covers 12 bases. Per the germline V gene, CDR1 is SGHRS and CDR2 is YFSETQ. The CDR3 spans 17 residues. Unmatched junction bases numbered 10, after V lost 4 bases and J lost 6 bases. This CDR3 is CASSGRTGQGASGELFF. The CDR3, as DNA: TGCGCCAGCAGCGGGCGGACGGGACAGGGGGCTTCCGGGGAGCTGTTTTTT.

The chain uses TRBV20-1 and TRBJ2-1; TRBD2 is a possible D gene (5 bases). Germline V CDR1 and CDR2: DFQATT, SNEGSKA (reference sequence). The CDR3 consists of 11 residues. Trimming removed 6 bases from V and 7 bases from J, with 10 bases in between. The chain's CDR3 is CSAATGNEQFF. In DNA form, the CDR3 reads TGCAGTGCCGCCACGGGGAATGAGCAGTTCTTC.

This clonotype was detected ten times or more. The chain is built from TRBV20-1 and TRBJ2-7; 8 bases line up with TRBD2. The CDR3 sequence is 13 residues long. Per the germline V gene, CDR1 is DFQATT and CDR2 is SNEGSKA (reference sequence). The ends lost 5 bases at V and 5 bases at J; junction bases unmatched: 8. The CDR3: CSAHSGGADEQYF. CDR3 nucleotide sequence: TGCAGTGCTCACTCGGGGGGGGCAGACGAGCAGTACTTC.

This clonotype was observed a handful of times. V is TRBV11-2 and J is TRBJ2-1; D is uncertain. The CDR3 totals 16 residues. CDR1 SGHAT and CDR2 FQNNGV come from the germline V gene. Trimming stripped 5 bases from V and 0 bases from J, with 14 bases between. The DNA of the CDR3 is TGTGCCAGCAGCAAAGACTCACAAAGCTCCTACAATGAGCAGTTCTTC. Translation: CASSKDSQSSYNEQFF.

J is TRBJ2-3 and V is TRBV5-1, with D tentatively TRBD2 (6 bases). The CDR3 extends over 16 amino acids. Trimming shortened V by 4 bases and J by 0 bases, and 15 bases separated the two germline ends. Germline loops: CDR1 SGHRS, CDR2 YFSETQ. The CDR3 nucleotides are TGCGCCAGCAGCCCGGGGGTTAGCGTGAGCACAGATACGCAGTATTTT. This encodes CASSPGVSVSTDTQYF.

In this sample, this clonotype turned up many times. One junction end does not reproduce the germline sequence, and a read error may be involved. The chain uses TRBV27 and TRBJ2-2; TRBD2 aligns across 7 bases. Germline CDR1 reads MNHEY; CDR2 reads SMNVEV (reference sequence). The CDR3 consists of 13 residues. CDR3 sequence reads: CASSLGVRGVLFF. The CDR3 bases are TGTGCCAGCAGCCTAGGGGTTCGGGGGGTGCTGTTTTTT.